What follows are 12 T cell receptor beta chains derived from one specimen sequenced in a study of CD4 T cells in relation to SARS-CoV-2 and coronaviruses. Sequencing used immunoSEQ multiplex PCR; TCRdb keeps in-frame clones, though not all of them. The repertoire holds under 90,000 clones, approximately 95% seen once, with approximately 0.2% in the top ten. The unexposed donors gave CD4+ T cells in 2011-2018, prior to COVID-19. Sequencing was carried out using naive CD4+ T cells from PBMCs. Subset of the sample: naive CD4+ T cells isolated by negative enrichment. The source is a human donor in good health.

The CDR3 nucleotides are TGTGCCGGGACTAGCGGGGGACAAGAGACCCAGTACTTC. Protein product: CAGTSGGQETQYF. This sequence joins TRBV30 and TRBJ2-5, with 14 bases lining up with TRBD2. Germline V gene sequence: CDR1 GTSNPN, CDR2 SVGIG (reference sequence). This CDR3 is built from 13 residues. After removal of 8 bases from V and 2 bases from J, the junction contained 1 base not matched to a gene.

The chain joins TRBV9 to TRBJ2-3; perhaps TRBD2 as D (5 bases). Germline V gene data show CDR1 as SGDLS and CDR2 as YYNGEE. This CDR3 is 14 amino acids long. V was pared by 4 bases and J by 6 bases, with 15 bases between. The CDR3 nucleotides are TGTGCCAGCAGCAATCCCAAGGGCGGGGATACGCAGTATTTT. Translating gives CASSNPKGGDTQYF.

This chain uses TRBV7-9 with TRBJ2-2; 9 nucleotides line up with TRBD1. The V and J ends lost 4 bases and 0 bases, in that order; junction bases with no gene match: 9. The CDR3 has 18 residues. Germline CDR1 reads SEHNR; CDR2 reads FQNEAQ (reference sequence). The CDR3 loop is CASSSPWGQGANTGELFF. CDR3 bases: TGTGCCAGCAGCTCTCCTTGGGGACAGGGCGCGAACACCGGGGAGCTGTTTTTT.

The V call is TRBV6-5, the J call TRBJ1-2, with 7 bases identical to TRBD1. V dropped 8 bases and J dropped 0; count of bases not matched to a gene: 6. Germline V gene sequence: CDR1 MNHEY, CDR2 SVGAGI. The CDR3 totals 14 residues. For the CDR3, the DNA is TGTGCCAGCGGAACCGGGACAGCTAACTATGGCTACACCTTC. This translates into CASGTGTANYGYTF.

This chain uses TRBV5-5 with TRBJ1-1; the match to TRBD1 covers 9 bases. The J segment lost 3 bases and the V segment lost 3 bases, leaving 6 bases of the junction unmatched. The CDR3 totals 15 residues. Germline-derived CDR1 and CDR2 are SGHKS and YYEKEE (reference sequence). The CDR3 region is CASSYLTGGDTEAFF. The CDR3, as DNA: TGTGCCAGCAGCTACCTGACAGGGGGGGACACTGAAGCTTTCTTT.

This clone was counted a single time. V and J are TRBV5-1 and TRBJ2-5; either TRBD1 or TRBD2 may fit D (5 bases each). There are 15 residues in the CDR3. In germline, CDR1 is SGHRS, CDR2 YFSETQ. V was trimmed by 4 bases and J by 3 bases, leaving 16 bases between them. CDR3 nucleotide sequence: TGCGCCAGCAGCGCCTCGGGACCCATGAAAGAGACCCAGTACTTC. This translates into CASSASGPMKETQYF. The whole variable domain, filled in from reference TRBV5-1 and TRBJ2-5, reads KAGVTQTPRYLIKTRGQQVTLSCSPISGHRSVSWYQQTPGQGLQFLFEYFSETQRNKGNFPGRFSGRQFSNSRSEMNVSTLELGDSALYLCASSASGPMKETQYFGPGTRLLVL.

The CDR3 loop is CASSLDGGSYNEQFF. The CDR3 nucleotides read TGCGCCAGCAGCTTGGATGGGGGCTCCTACAATGAGCAGTTCTTC. This sequence joins TRBV5-1 and TRBJ2-1; TRBD1 or TRBD2 may be the D gene (5 bases each). The length of the CDR3 is 15 residues. Germline V CDR1 and CDR2: SGHRS, YFSETQ. Between the trimmed V and J ends, which lost 0 bases and 0 bases, there was a span of 7 bases.

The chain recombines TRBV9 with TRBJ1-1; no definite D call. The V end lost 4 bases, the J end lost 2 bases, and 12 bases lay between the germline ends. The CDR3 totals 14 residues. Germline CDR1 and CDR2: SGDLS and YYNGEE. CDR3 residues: CASSQLTVNTEAFF. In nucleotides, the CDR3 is TGTGCCAGCAGCCAACTAACAGTCAACACTGAAGCTTTCTTT.

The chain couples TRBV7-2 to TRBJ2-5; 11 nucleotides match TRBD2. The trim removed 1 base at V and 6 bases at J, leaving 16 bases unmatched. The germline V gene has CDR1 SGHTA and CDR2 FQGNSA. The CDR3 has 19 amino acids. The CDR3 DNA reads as TGTGCCAGCAGCTTAGTAGCGGGGACTAGCGGAACCCCATGGAAGACCCAGTACTTC. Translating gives CASSLVAGTSGTPWKTQYF.

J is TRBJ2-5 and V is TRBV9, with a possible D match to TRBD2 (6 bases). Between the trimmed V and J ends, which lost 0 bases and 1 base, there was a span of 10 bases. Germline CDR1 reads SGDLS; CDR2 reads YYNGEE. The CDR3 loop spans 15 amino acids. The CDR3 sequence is CASSVDASAQETQYF. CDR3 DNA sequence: TGTGCCAGCAGCGTAGATGCTAGCGCCCAAGAGACCCAGTACTTC.

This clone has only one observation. Here the CDR3 reads CASSSSRGGNEQFF. The CDR3 DNA reads TGCGCCAGCAGCTCGTCTCGGGGAGGCAATGAGCAGTTCTTC. This rearrangement joins TRBV5-1 to TRBJ2-1, with D possibly being TRBD2 (6 bases). Trimming pared 3 bases from V and 6 bases from J, leaving 13 bases between. The CDR3 length is 14 residues. In germline, CDR1 is SGHRS, CDR2 YFSETQ.

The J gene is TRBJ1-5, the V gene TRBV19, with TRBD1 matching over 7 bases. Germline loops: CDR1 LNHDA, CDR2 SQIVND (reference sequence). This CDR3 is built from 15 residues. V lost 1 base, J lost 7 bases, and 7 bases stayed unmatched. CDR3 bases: TGTGCCAGTAGTATAGGGGGAGCAGGGGGACAGCCCCAGCATTTT. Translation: CASSIGGAGGQPQHF. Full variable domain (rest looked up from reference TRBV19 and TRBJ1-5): DGGITQSPKYLFRKEGQNVTLSCEQNLNHDAMYWYRQDPGQGLRLIYYSQIVNDFQKGDIAEGYSVSREKKESFPLTVTSAQKNPTAFYLCASSIGGAGGQPQHFGDGTRLSIL.